These 23 T cell receptor beta chains were sequenced from one sample in a study of T-cell memory formation after mild COVID-19. Each CDR3 protein is one row after TCRdb ran MiXCR on the 5' RACE reads. The data hold over 400,000 distinct CDR3 sequences, with roughly a quarter observed a single time. Sequencing was carried out using PBMCs or a T cell subset sorted from them (not recorded which). All receptors come from an adult woman who had mild COVID-19 (a few samples of this study predate the infection). Cell type and time point are not known.

The genes are TRBV11-2 and TRBJ2-7; 12 bases are shared with TRBD1. V was pared by 5 bases and J by 0 bases, with 8 bases of the junction left unmatched. Germline V gene data show CDR1 as SGHAT and CDR2 as FQNNGV. This CDR3 has 17 residues. Here the CDR3 reads CASSLGTGGTSSYEQYF. CDR3 nucleotide sequence: TGTGCCAGCAGCCTCGGGACAGGGGGCACTAGCTCCTACGAGCAGTACTTC.

The rearrangement joins TRBV2 to TRBJ1-2; D is perhaps TRBD1 (5 bases). V was shortened by 7 bases and J by 2 bases, with 11 bases between the two germline ends. Germline values: CDR1 SNHLY, CDR2 FYNNEI. The CDR3 spans 13 residues. The CDR3 DNA follows: TGTGCCAGCACGCGGGGGGTGAACTATGGCTACACCTTC. This gives the protein CASTRGVNYGYTF.

The chain joins TRBV25-1 to TRBJ1-2, with 7 bases aligning to TRBD1. The ends lost 2 bases at V and 5 bases at J; junction bases unmatched: 5. The CDR3 totals 14 residues. Germline CDR1 is MGHDK and CDR2 is SYGVNS. The CDR3 DNA is TGTGCCAGCAGTGAAGTCGGGACAGCGTATGGCTACACCTTC. Translation: CASSEVGTAYGYTF.

The chain employs TRBV20-1 and TRBJ2-1; no reliable D call. Germline values: CDR1 DFQATT, CDR2 SNEGSKA (reference sequence). There are 16 residues in the CDR3. V gave up 0 bases and J gave up 3 bases, with 15 bases separating them. CDR3 sequence: CSAREQALVDYNEQFF. The CDR3 DNA follows: TGCAGTGCTAGAGAGCAGGCACTTGTCGACTACAATGAGCAGTTCTTC.

The chain is built from TRBV12-3 or TRBV12-4 and TRBJ1-1; 7 nucleotides line up with TRBD1. The CDR3 consists of 14 residues. J gave up 11 bases and V 5 bases, and 14 bases lay outside the gene matches. The CDR3 reads CASSEQGSLRRAFF. CDR3 coding DNA: TGTGCCAGCAGTGAACAGGGGTCTCTCCGGAGGGCTTTCTTT.

This clonotype was recorded many times. The chain links TRBV7-6 to TRBJ2-7, with D possibly TRBD1 on 6 matching bases. Per germline, CDR1 SGHVS and CDR2 FNYEAQ. The CDR3 runs 15 residues. V lost 3 bases to trimming and J lost 2 bases, with 14 bases between them. The CDR3 DNA sequence: TGTGCCAGCAGCTTGGACAGTTCGGGACCCTACGAGCAGTACTTC. Its translation is CASSLDSSGPYEQYF.

The chain is built from TRBV7-3 and TRBJ1-1, with 12 positions matching TRBD1. This CDR3 has 18 amino acids. In germline, CDR1 is SGHTA, CDR2 FQGTGA. V shed 4 bases and J 4 bases; nucleotides not matched to a gene: 13. This CDR3 is CASSSTGKGQGARTEAFF. The DNA of the CDR3 is TGTGCCAGCAGCTCAACCGGAAAGGGACAGGGGGCTCGCACTGAAGCTTTCTTT.

This rearrangement joins TRBV6-1 to TRBJ1-2, with TRBD1 matching 7 bases. The CDR3 spans 13 residues. V was clipped by 5 bases and J by 3 bases; unmatched bases: 3. CDR1 is MNHNS and CDR2 is SASEGT in the germline V gene. For the CDR3, the DNA is TGTGCCAGCAGTATAGACAGGGACTATGGCTACACCTTC. This sequence encodes CASSIDRDYGYTF.

This CDR3 reads CASSRPGFDQPQHF. In nucleotides, the CDR3 is TGTGCCAGCTCACGACCAGGGTTTGATCAGCCCCAGCATTTT. The chain joins TRBV18 to TRBJ1-5, with D possibly matching TRBD1 (5 bases). The CDR3 is 14 amino acids. The germline CDR1 and CDR2 sequences are KGHSH and LQKENI. Trimming stripped 4 bases from V and 5 bases from J, with 12 bases between.

This clonotype was counted ten times or more. V and J are TRBV4-1 and TRBJ2-7; 8 positions match TRBD2. Germline values: CDR1 MGHRA, CDR2 YSYEKL. The CDR3 length is 16 residues. After removal of 1 base from V and 2 bases from J, the junction contained 7 bases not matched to a gene. The CDR3 spells CASSQAGSAGAYEQYF. The CDR3 DNA is TGCGCCAGCAGCCAAGCTGGGTCAGCGGGGGCCTACGAGCAGTACTTC.

At least ten counts were recorded for this clonotype. This sequence joins TRBV7-9 and TRBJ2-3; D unresolved. Per the germline V gene, CDR1 is SEHNR and CDR2 is FQNEAQ (reference sequence). Between the trimmed V and J ends, which lost 6 bases and 0 bases, there was a span of 7 bases. The CDR3 is 13 amino acids. The DNA for the CDR3 is TGTGCCAGCAGGGCATCTAGCACAGATACGCAGTATTTT. Residues: CASRASSTDTQYF. Variable domain in full (rest from reference TRBV7-9 and TRBJ2-3): DTGVSQNPRHKITKRGQNVTFRCDPISEHNRLYWYRQTLGQGPEFLTYFQNEAQLEKSRLLSDRFSAERPKGSFSTLEIQRTEQGDSAMYLCASRASSTDTQYFGPGTRLTVL.

J is TRBJ1-1 and V is TRBV24-1, with D unresolved. Germline V gene data show CDR1 as KGHDR and CDR2 as SFDVKD. The CDR3 consists of 13 residues. The ends were cut back, 5 bases at V and 0 bases at J, with 6 bases in the middle. CDR3 in amino acids: CATSGPLNTEAFF. CDR3 in DNA: TGTGCCACCAGTGGACCCTTGAACACTGAAGCTTTCTTT.

The chain is built from TRBV29-1 and TRBJ1-2; D is unclear. Trimming stripped 0 bases from V and 8 bases from J, with 16 bases between. This CDR3 spans 14 amino acids. Germline V CDR1 and CDR2: SQVTM, ANQGSEA. The CDR3 nucleotides are TGCAGCGTTGAAGATCCTGGACGGTTTGAGGGCTACACCTTC. It specifies CSVEDPGRFEGYTF. The full variable domain, in which reference TRBV29-1 and TRBJ1-2 provide the parts outside the CDR3, is SAVISQKPSRDICQRGTSLTIQCQVDSQVTMMFWYRQQPGQSLTLIATANQGSEATYESGFVIDKFPISRPNLTFSTLTVSNMSPEDSSIYLCSVEDPGRFEGYTFGSGTRLTVV.

In its sample, this clonotype was seen a few times. This chain connects TRBV24-1 to TRBJ1-2; D uncertain. This CDR3 spans 9 amino acids. V was pared by 8 bases and J by 4 bases, with 1 base between. Germline V lookup: CDR1 KGHDR, CDR2 SFDVKD. CDR3 coding DNA: TGTGCCACCACCTATGGCTACACCTTC. This codes for CATTYGYTF.

This clonotype has a handful of counts. The chain has TRBV7-3 and TRBJ2-1, with D maybe TRBD1 (7 bases). V was trimmed by 4 bases and J by 6 bases, leaving 13 bases between them. The CDR3 runs to 14 residues. CDR1 SGHTA and CDR2 FQGTGA come from the germline V gene. This chain's CDR3 is CASSSRGTFNEQFF. CDR3 DNA sequence: TGTGCCAGCAGCTCCAGGGGGACTTTCAATGAGCAGTTCTTC.

A few counts support this clonotype. The germline gene is not matched at one end of the junction; a read error may be the cause. The V and J genes are TRBV7-7 and TRBJ2-3; D is possibly TRBD2 (5 bases). Germline V gives CDR1 SSHAT, CDR2 FNYEAQ (reference sequence). CDR3 length equals 15 residues. CDR3 in DNA: TGTGCTAGCAGCTTAAGGCTAGCTAGCACAGATACGCAGTATTTT. Its translation: CASSLRLASTDTQYF. Drawing the rest from reference TRBV7-7 and TRBJ2-3, the complete variable domain is GAGVSQSPRYKVTKRGQDVTLRCDPISSHATLYWYQQALGQGPEFLTYFNYEAQPDKSGLPSDRFSAERPEGSISTLTIQRTEQRDSAMYRCASSLRLASTDTQYFGPGTRLTVL.

The chain is built from TRBV12-3 or TRBV12-4 and TRBJ1-3; the D gene is possibly TRBD1 (5 bases). The V end lost 5 bases, the J end lost 4 bases, and 18 bases lay between the germline ends. The CDR3 has 16 amino acids. DNA of the CDR3: TGTGCCAGCAGTCCCTGGCGGGCAGGGCCCGGAAACACCATATATTTT. Protein: CASSPWRAGPGNTIYF.

This clonotype was detected only a few times. The chain recombines TRBV3-1 with TRBJ2-1; D may be TRBD1 (6 bases). The ends were cut back, 4 bases at V and 12 bases at J, with 22 bases in the middle. Germline V gives CDR1 LGHDT, CDR2 YNNKEL (reference sequence). The CDR3 loop spans 15 amino acids. The CDR3, as DNA: TGTGCCAGCAGCCCCGGGACATTCCCGCCTACGGGGCAGTTCTTC. Amino acid sequence: CASSPGTFPPTGQFF.

This sequence joins TRBV7-3 and TRBJ2-1, with 8 bases that match TRBD2. This CDR3 spans 15 amino acids. Germline V lookup: CDR1 SGHTA, CDR2 FQGTGA. Trimming at V came to 4 bases and at J to 8 bases, leaving 10 bases not matched to a gene. The CDR3 nucleotides are TGTGCCAGCAGCTCCTTAGCGGGATTCAAGGATGAGCAGTTCTTC. Protein sequence: CASSSLAGFKDEQFF.

The chain recombines TRBV4-3 with TRBJ2-4, with 9 bases identical to TRBD1. The CDR3 runs to 15 residues. Germline values: CDR1 LGHNA, CDR2 YSLEER. V was pared by 3 bases and J by 7 bases, with 7 bases of the junction left unmatched. In DNA, the CDR3 is TGCGCCAGCAGCCAGGAAGGGACAGGGATGAACATTCAGTACTTC. Translating it yields CASSQEGTGMNIQYF.

The V and J genes are TRBV12-5 and TRBJ2-1; no firm D call. Germline values: CDR1 LGHNT, CDR2 FRNRAP. CDR3 length equals 13 residues. The V end was cut by 3 bases, the J end by 8 bases, with 11 bases between. This chain's CDR3 is CASGFTLNDEQFF. The CDR3 DNA reads as TGTGCTAGTGGTTTCACCCTAAATGATGAGCAGTTCTTC.

This clonotype was counted at least ten times. The chain recombines TRBV7-2 with TRBJ2-5, with unresolved D. The CDR3 sequence is 11 residues long. Germline assignment: CDR1 SGHTA and CDR2 FQGNSA. The V end was cut by 5 bases, the J end by 7 bases, with 8 bases between. The CDR3 bases are TGTGCCAGCAGCCCCTCGGTGACCCAGTACTTC. It codes for CASSPSVTQYF.

The CDR3 sequence: CASSQDIRETQYF. As DNA, the CDR3 is TGTGCCAGCAGCCAAGATATCCGAGAGACCCAGTACTTC. J is TRBJ2-5 and V is TRBV4-2; D unclear. The CDR3 loop spans 13 amino acids. The germline V gene encodes CDR1 LGHNA and CDR2 YNFKEQ. V lost 0 bases and J 4 bases, leaving 6 bases between the germline ends.